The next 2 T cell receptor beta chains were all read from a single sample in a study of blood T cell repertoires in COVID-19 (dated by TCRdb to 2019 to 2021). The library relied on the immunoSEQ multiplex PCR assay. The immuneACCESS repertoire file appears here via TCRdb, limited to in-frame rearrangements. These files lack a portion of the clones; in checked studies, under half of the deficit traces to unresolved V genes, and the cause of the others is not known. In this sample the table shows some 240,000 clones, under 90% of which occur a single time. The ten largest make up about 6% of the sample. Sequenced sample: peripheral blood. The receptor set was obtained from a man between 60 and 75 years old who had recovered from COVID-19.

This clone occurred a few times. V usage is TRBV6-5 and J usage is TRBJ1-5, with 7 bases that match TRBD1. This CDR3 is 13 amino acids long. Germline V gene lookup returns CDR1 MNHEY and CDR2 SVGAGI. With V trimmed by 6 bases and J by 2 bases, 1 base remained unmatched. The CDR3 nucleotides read TGTGCCAGCAGCCAGGGGGGCAATCAGCCCCAGCATTTT. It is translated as CASSQGGNQPQHF.

CDR3 nucleotide sequence: TGTGCCAGGATAAACGGGACAGGGTCGCCAGATACGCAGTATTTT. This encodes CARINGTGSPDTQYF. The gene calls are TRBV19 and TRBJ2-3; TRBD1 matches at 9 bases. There are 15 residues in the CDR3. In germline, CDR1 is LNHDA, CDR2 SQIVND (reference sequence). V dropped 9 bases and J dropped 4; count of bases not matched to a gene: 11.